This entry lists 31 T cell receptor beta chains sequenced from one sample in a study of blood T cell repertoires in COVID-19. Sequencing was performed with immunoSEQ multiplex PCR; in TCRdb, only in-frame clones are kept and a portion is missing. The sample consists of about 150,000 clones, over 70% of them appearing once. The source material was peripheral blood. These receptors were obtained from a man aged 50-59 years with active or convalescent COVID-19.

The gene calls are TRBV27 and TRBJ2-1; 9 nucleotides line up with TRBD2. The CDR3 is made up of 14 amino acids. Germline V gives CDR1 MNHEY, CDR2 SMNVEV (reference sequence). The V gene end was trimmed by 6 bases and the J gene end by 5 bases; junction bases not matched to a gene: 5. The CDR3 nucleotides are TGTGCCAGCAGCACGGGACTAGCAAACAATGAGCAGTTCTTC. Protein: CASSTGLANNEQFF.

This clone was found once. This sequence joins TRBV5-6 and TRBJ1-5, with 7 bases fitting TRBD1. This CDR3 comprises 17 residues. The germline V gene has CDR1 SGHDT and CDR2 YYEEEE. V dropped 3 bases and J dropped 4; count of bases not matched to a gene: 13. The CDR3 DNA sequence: TGTGCCAGCAGCTCCTTTGCAGGGGGGATCATAAATCAGCCCCAGCATTTT. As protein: CASSSFAGGIINQPQHF. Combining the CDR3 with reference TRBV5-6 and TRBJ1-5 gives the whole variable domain DAGVTQSPTHLIKTRGQQVTLRCSPKSGHDTVSWYQQALGQGPQFIFQYYEEEERQRGNFPDRFSGHQFPNYSSELNVNALLLGDSALYLCASSSFAGGIINQPQHFGDGTRLSIL.

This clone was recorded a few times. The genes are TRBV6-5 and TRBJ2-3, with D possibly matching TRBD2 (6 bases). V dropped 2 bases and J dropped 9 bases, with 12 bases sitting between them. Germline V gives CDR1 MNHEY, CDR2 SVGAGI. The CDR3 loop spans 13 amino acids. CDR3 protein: CASSYNPRETQYF. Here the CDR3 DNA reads TGTGCCAGCAGTTACAATCCCCGGGAGACGCAGTATTTT.

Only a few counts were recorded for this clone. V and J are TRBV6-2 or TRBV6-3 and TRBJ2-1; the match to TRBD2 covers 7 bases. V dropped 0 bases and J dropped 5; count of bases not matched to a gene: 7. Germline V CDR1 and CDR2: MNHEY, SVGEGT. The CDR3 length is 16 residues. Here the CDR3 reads CASSYSGGSVDNEQFF. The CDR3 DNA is TGTGCCAGCAGTTACTCGGGCGGGAGTGTCGACAATGAGCAGTTCTTC.

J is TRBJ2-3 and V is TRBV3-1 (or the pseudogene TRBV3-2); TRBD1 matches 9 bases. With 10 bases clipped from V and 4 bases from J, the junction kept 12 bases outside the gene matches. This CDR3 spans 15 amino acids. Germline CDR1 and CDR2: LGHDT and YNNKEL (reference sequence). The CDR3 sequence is CATTRGQGFPDTQYF. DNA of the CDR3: TGTGCCACTACTCGTGGACAGGGGTTCCCAGATACGCAGTATTTT.

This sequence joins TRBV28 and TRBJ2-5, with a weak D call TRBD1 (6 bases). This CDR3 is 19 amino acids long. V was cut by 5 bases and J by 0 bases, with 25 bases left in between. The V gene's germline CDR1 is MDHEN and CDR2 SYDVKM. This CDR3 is CASSIPMGSRDTNQETQYF. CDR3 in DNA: TGTGCCAGCAGTATCCCGATGGGGTCCCGGGACACTAACCAAGAGACCCAGTACTTC.

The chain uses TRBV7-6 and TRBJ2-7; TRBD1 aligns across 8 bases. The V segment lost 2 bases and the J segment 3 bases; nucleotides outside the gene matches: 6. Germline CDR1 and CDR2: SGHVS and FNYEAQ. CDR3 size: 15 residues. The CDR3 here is CASSLMGQVFYEQYF. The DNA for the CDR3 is TGTGCCAGCAGCTTAATGGGACAGGTGTTCTACGAGCAGTACTTC.

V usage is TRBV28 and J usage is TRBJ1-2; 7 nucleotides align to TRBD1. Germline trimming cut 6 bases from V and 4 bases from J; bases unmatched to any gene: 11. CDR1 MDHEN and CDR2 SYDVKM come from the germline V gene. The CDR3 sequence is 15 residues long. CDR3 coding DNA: TGTGCCAGCAGCTTTGAGGGACAGACTTTCTATGGCTACACCTTC. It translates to CASSFEGQTFYGYTF.

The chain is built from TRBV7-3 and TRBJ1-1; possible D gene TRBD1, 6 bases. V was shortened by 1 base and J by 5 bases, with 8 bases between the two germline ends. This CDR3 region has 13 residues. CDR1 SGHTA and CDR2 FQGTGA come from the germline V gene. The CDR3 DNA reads TGTGCCAGCAGCTTAAATAGGGGGACTGAAGCTTTCTTT. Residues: CASSLNRGTEAFF.

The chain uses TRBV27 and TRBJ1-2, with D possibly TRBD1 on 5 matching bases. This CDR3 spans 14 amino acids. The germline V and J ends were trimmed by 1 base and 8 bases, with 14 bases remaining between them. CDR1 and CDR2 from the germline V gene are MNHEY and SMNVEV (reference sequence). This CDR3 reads CASSLWGGLEGYTF. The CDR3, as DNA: TGTGCCAGCAGTTTATGGGGGGGTCTTGAAGGCTACACCTTC.

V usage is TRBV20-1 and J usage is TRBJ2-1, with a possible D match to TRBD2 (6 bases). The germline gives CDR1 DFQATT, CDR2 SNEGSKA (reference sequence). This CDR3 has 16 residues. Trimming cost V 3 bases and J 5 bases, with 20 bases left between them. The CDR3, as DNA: TGCAGTGCTAGTAACGAGGAGGGCCATAACCACAATGAGCAGTTCTTC. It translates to CSASNEEGHNHNEQFF.

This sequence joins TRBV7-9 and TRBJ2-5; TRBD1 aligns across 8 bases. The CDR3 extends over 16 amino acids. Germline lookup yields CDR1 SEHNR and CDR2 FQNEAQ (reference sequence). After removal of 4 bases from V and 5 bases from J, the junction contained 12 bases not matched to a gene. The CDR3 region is CASSSRRSGGIETQYF. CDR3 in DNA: TGTGCCAGCAGCTCACGACGGTCAGGGGGCATCGAGACCCAGTACTTC.

The CDR3 DNA reads TGTGCCAGCAGTATTACTCAGAACACTGAAGCTTTCTTT. The encoded protein is CASSITQNTEAFF. The V gene is TRBV2, the J gene TRBJ1-1; D is undetermined. The V gene's germline CDR1 is SNHLY and CDR2 FYNNEI. V was pared by 5 bases and J by 1 base, with 8 bases between. This CDR3 contains 13 residues.

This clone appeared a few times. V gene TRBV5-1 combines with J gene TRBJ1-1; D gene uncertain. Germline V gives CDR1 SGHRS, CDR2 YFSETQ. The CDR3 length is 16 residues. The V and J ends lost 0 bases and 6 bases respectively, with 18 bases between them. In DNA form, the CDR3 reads TGCGCCAGCAGCTTGGGAGTGGACTCCCCAGGCGCTGAAGCTTTCTTT. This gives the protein CASSLGVDSPGAEAFF.

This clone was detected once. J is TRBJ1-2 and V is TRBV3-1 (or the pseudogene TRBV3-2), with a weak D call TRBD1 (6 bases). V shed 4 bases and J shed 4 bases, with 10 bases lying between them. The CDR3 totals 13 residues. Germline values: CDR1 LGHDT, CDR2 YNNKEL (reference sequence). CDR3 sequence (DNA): TGTGCCAGCAGCCCCATCAGGGGCTATGGCTACACCTTC. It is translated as CASSPIRGYGYTF.

This chain's CDR3 is CASSLGVARQQETQYF. Here the CDR3 DNA reads TGTGCCAGCAGCTTGGGGGTTGCGCGGCAACAAGAGACCCAGTACTTC. This chain links TRBV5-4 with TRBJ2-5; no definite D call. The CDR3 length is 16 residues. With 0 bases removed from V and 2 bases from J, the gap between germline ends came to 14 bases. Looked up from germline, CDR1 is SGHNT and CDR2 is YYREEE (reference sequence). Combining the CDR3 with reference TRBV5-4 and TRBJ2-5 gives the whole variable domain ETGVTQSPTHLIKTRGQQVTLRCSSQSGHNTVSWYQQALGQGPQFIFQYYREEENGRGNFPPRFSGLQFPNYSSELNVNALELDDSALYLCASSLGVARQQETQYFGPGTRLLVL.

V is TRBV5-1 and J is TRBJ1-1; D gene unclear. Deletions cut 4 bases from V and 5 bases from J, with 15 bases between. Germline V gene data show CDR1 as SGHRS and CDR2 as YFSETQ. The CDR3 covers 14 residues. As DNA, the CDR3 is TGCGCCAGCAGCAAGGGAAGTTCGGGGACTGAAGCTTTCTTT. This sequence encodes CASSKGSSGTEAFF.

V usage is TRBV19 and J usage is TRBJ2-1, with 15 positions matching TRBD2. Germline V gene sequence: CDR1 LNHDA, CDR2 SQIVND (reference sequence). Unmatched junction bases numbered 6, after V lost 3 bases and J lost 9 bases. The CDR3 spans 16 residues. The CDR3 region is CASSILMGLAGGEQFF. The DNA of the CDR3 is TGTGCCAGTAGTATTTTGATGGGACTAGCGGGAGGTGAGCAGTTCTTC.

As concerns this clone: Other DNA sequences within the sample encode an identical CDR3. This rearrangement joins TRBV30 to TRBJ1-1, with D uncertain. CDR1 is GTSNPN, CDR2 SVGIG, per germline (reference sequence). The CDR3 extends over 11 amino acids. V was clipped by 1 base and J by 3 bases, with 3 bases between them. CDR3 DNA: TGTGCCTGGAGTGCTTACACTGAAGCTTTCTTT. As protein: CAWSAYTEAFF.

The CDR3 spells CAWRWTGGSYEQYF. As DNA, the CDR3 is TGTGCCTGGAGGTGGACAGGGGGTTCCTACGAGCAGTACTTC. V gene TRBV30 combines with J gene TRBJ2-7; 10 bases agree with TRBD1. The CDR3 is made up of 14 amino acids. V shed 3 bases, J shed 1 base, and the junction held 3 bases outside the gene matches. Germline V CDR1 and CDR2: GTSNPN, SVGIG (reference sequence).

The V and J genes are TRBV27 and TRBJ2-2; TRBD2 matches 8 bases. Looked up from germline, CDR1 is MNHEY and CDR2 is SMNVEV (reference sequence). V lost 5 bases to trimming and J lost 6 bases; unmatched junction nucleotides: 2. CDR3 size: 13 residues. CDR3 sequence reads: CASSAGLAGELFF. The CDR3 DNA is TGTGCCAGCAGTGCGGGACTAGCCGGGGAGCTGTTTTTT.

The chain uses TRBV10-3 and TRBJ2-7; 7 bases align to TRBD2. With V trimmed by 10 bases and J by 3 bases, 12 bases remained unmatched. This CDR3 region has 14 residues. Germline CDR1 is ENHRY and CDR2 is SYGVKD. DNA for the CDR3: TGTGCCACCAGGAGGGAGGGAGGAAACTACGAGCAGTACTTC. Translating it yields CATRREGGNYEQYF.

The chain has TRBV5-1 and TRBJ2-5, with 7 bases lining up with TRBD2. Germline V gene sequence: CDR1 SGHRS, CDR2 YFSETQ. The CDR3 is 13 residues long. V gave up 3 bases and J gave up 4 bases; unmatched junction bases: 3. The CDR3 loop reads CASSSWTRETQYF. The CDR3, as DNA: TGCGCCAGCAGCTCCTGGACTAGAGAGACCCAGTACTTC. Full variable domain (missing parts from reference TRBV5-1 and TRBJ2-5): KAGVTQTPRYLIKTRGQQVTLSCSPISGHRSVSWYQQTPGQGLQFLFEYFSETQRNKGNFPGRFSGRQFSNSRSEMNVSTLELGDSALYLCASSSWTRETQYFGPGTRLLVL.

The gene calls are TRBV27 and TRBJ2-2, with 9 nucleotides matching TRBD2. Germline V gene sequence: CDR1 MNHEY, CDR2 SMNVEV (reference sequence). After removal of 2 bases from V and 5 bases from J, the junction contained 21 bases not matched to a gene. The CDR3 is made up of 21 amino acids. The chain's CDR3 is CASSLVYDEVAGGPWTGELFF. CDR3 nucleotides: TGTGCCAGCAGTTTAGTATATGATGAGGTGGCGGGAGGGCCTTGGACCGGGGAGCTGTTTTTT.

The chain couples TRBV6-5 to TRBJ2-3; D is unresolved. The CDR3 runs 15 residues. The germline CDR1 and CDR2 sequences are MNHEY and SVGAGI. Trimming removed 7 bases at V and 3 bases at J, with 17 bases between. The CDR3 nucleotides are TGTGCCAGCAATCCGAGTCCGGCGGAAACAGATACGCAGTATTTT. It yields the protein CASNPSPAETDTQYF.

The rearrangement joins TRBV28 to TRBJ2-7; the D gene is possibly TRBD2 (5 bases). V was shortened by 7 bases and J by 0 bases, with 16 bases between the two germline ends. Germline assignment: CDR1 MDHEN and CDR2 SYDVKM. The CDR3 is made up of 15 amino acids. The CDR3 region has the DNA TGTGCCAGCATCAGGACGGGATTAGCCTCCTACGAGCAGTACTTC. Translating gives CASIRTGLASYEQYF.

The CDR3 region has the DNA TGTGCCAGCAGTTTTAACCCACAGTCGCTGGAAGCTTTCTTT. Its translation is CASSFNPQSLEAFF. The chain joins TRBV6-5 to TRBJ1-1; D gene unclear. CDR3 length: 14 residues. Trimming removed 4 bases at V and 8 bases at J, with 17 bases between. CDR1 MNHEY and CDR2 SVGAGI come from the germline V gene.

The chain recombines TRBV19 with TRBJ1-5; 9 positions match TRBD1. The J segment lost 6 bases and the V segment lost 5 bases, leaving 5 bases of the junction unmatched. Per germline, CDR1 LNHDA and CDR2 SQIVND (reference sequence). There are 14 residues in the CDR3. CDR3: CASSLRQGGQPQHF. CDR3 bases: TGTGCCAGTAGTCTAAGACAGGGGGGTCAGCCCCAGCATTTT. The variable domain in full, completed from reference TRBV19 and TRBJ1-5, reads DGGITQSPKYLFRKEGQNVTLSCEQNLNHDAMYWYRQDPGQGLRLIYYSQIVNDFQKGDIAEGYSVSREKKESFPLTVTSAQKNPTAFYLCASSLRQGGQPQHFGDGTRLSIL.

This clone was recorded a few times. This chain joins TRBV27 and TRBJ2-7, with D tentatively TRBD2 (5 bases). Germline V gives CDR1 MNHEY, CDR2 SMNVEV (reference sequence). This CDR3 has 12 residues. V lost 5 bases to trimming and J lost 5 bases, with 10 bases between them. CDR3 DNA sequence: TGTGCCAGCAGTACGTACGGGGACGAGCAGTACTTC. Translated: CASSTYGDEQYF.

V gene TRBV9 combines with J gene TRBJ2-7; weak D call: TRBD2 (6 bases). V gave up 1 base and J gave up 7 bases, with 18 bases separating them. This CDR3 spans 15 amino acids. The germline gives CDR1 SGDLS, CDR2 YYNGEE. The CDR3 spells CASSVSLLASGEQYF. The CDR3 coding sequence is TGTGCCAGCAGCGTATCATTACTAGCTTCGGGGGAGCAGTACTTC.

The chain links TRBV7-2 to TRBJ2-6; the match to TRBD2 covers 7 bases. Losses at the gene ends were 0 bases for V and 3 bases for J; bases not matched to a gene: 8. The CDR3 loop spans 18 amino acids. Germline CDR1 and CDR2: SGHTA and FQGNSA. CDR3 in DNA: TGTGCCAGCAGCTTAGCAGGCGGGAGAGGAGGTGGGGCCAACGTCCTGACTTTC. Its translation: CASSLAGGRGGGANVLTF.